In this sample, the clone carrying this T cell receptor (beta chain) turned up a few times. Here immunoSEQ multiplex PCR was the method, and the copy in TCRdb shows in-frame clones only, minus some. Among hundreds of thousands of clones listed, around 90% were seen once. This specimen belongs to a study of blood T cell repertoires in COVID-19. Sequenced input: PBMCs or T cells enriched from blood (not recorded which). This receptor was identified in a woman aged 60-75 years in a cohort exposed to, infected with or recovered from COVID-19 (not recorded which).

The CDR3 region has the DNA TGTGCCAGCAGCGTGAGGGGAGCGGGAGGAGCAAATGAGCAGTTCTTC. Translated, it gives CASSVRGAGGANEQFF. The gene calls are TRBV9 and TRBJ2-1; 9 nucleotides agree with TRBD2. Trimming removed 2 bases from V and 7 bases from J; junction bases left unmatched: 10. The CDR3 contains 16 residues. Per germline, CDR1 SGDLS and CDR2 YYNGEE.